This T cell receptor beta chain was obtained from a study of response to subunit inactivated influenza vaccine. Study observations and caveats: Authors suggested seasonal influenza vaccinations each recruit few new T cells.

The germline V gene encodes CDR1 KGHSH and CDR2 LQKENI. The CDR3 spans 15 residues. V lost 0 bases to trimming and J lost 2 bases, with 9 bases between them. TCRdb ran MiXCR on the RT-PCR reads and lists one entry per CDR3 protein. The repertoire holds about 190,000 distinct CDR3 sequences, with about 15% as singletons. In the case of this clonotype: No antigen is known for it.

This sequence originates from a man aged 50 to 59 who received an inactivated influenza vaccine. This specimen consisted of CD8+ T cells sorted from PBMCs, obtained around 5 days after vaccination. The chain uses TRBV18 and TRBJ2-3, with D unresolved. As DNA, the CDR3 is TGTGCCAGCTCACCACCGGGATCACTCACAGATACGCAGTATTTT. Translation: CASSPPGSLTDTQYF.